The entry below gives a single T cell receptor (beta chain) sequence along with its context. These data are taken from a study of human T cells and chemical hapten exposure. The V end lost 0 bases, the J end lost 4 bases, and 12 bases lay between the germline ends. CDR1 and CDR2 from the germline V gene are LGHNA and YNFKEQ. The CDR3 has 15 residues. Time point reported: patch test 2, 6 weeks after DPC sensitization. Treatment of the sample: therapeutic diphenylcyclopropenone sensitization with weekly scalp DPC. Blood was collected ahead of every patch test applied. Total RNA was extracted from unfractionated whole blood. TCRdb fed the RACE reads into MiXCR, producing one record per CDR3 protein. The data hold about 350,000 distinct CDR3 sequences, with over 6% observed a single time.

This sample comprised whole blood, obtained in connection with sensitization to the hapten diphenylcyclopropenone (DPC). This sequence originates from a woman aged 18-35 years with alopecia areata. Some clones in this sample may be carry-over from other donors' samples. The V and J genes are TRBV4-2 and TRBJ1-1; D might be TRBD1 (6 bases). The CDR3 protein is CASSQEGRGGTEAFF. The CDR3 DNA reads TGTGCCAGCAGCCAAGAGGGCAGAGGGGGCACTGAAGCTTTCTTT.